The present entry profiles one TCR beta chain with its context. This entry comes from a study of control samples from healthy donors and cancer patients. TCRdb keeps only in-frame clones here, not all; method: immunoSEQ multiplex PCR. The repertoire holds 110,000 to 150,000 clones, roughly 94% seen once, with roughly 14% in the top ten. V lost 2 bases and J lost 1, with 17 bases in between. The CDR3 covers 16 residues. Per germline, CDR1 GTSNPN and CDR2 SVGIG (reference sequence). The chain uses TRBV30 and TRBJ1-1; D ambiguous. The receptor comes from a man in his forties in good health. Sequenced: blood. The CDR3 loop reads CAWSTPGLMGNTEAFF. CDR3 nucleotide sequence: TGTGCCTGGAGTACCCCGGGCCTGATGGGGAACACTGAAGCTTTCTTT. Together with reference TRBV30 and TRBJ1-1, the CDR3 gives the full variable domain: SQTIHQWPATLVQPVGSPLSLECTVEGTSNPNLYWYRQAAGRGLQLLFYSVGIGQISSEVPQNLSASRPQDRQFILSSKKLLLSDSGFYLCAWSTPGLMGNTEAFFGQGTRLTVV.